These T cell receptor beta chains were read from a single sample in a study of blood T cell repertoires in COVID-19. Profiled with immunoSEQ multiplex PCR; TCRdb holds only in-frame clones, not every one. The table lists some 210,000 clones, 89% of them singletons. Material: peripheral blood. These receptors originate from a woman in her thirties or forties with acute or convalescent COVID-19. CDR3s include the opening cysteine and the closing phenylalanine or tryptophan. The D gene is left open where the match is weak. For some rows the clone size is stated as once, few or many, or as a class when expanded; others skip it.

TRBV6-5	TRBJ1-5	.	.	CASSYWGGPQHF	TGTGCCAGCAGTTACTGGGGGGGGCCCCAGCATTTT
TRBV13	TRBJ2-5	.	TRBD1	CASSTGQQETQYF	TGTGCCAGCAGCACGGGACAGCAAGAGACCCAGTACTTC
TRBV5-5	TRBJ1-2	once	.	CASSLLQGREGYTF	TGTGCCAGCAGCTTGTTACAGGGCAGGGAAGGCTACACCTTC
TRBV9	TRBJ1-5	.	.	CASSGGHPNQPQHF	TGTGCCAGCAGCGGGGGACACCCTAATCAGCCCCAGCATTTT
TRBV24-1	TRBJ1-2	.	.	CATPLFSSGYTF	TGTGCCACCCCCCTCTTCTCGTCCGGCTACACCTTC
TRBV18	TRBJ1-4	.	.	CASSRQTGHATNEKLFF	TGTGCCAGCTCACGTCAAACAGGGCATGCAACTAATGAAAAACTGTTTTTT
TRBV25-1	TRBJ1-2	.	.	CASSEQGNYGYTF	TGTGCCAGCAGTGAGCAGGGTAACTATGGCTACACCTTC
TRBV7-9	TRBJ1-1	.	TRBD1	CASSIKTGGTGTEAFF	TGTGCCAGCAGCATCAAGACAGGGGGCACAGGGACTGAAGCTTTCTTT
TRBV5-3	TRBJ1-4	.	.	CARSFRQKFNEKLFF	TGTGCCAGAAGCTTTAGACAGAAGTTTAATGAAAAACTGTTTTTT
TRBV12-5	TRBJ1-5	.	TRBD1	CASGPPGQVFNQPQHF	TGTGCTAGTGGCCCCCCGGGACAGGTCTTCAATCAGCCCCAGCATTTT
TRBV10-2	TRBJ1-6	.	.	CASSETVLSYNSPLHF	TGCGCCAGCAGTGAAACGGTTCTCTCCTATAATTCACCCCTCCACTTT
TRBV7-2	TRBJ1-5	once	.	CASSLQGRRNQPQHF	TGTGCCAGCAGCCTACAGGGTAGACGCAATCAGCCCCAGCATTTT
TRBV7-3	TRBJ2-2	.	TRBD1	CASSRQDRGLWTGELFF	TGTGCCAGCAGCCGACAAGACAGGGGGCTTTGGACCGGGGAGCTGTTTTTT
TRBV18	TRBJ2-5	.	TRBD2	CASSPPGTRKETQYF	TGTGCCAGCTCACCACCTGGGACTAGAAAGGAGACCCAGTACTTC
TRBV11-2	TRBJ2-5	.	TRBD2	CASSPPGAGGETQYF	TGTGCCAGCAGCCCCCCGGGGGCGGGGGGAGAGACCCAGTACTTC
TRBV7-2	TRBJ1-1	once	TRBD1	CASSSGTGRMSTEAFF	TGTGCCAGCAGCTCCGGGACAGGGAGGATGAGCACTGAAGCTTTCTTT
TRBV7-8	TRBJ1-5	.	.	CASSLVRGASNQPQHF	TGTGCCAGCAGCTTAGTTCGGGGAGCGAGCAATCAGCCCCAGCATTTT
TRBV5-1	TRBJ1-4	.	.	CASSLGGFNEKLFF	TGCGCCAGCAGCTTGGGAGGGTTCAATGAAAAACTGTTTTTT
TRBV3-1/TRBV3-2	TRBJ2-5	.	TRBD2	CASSPRTSGGQTQYF	TGTGCCAGCAGCCCTCGGACTAGCGGGGGGCAGACCCAGTACTTC
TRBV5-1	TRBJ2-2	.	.	CASSLLEMYLAMSTGELFF	TGCGCCAGCAGCTTGTTGGAGATGTATCTGGCGATGAGCACCGGGGAGCTGTTTTTT
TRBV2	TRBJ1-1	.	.	CASSEKTGRNTEAFF	TGTGCCAGCAGTGAGAAGACAGGTCGGAACACTGAAGCTTTCTTT
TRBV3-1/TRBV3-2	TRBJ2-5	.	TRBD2	CASSPRGGGGRTQYF	TGTGCCAGCAGCCCCCGCGGGGGGGGCGGGAGGACCCAGTACTTC
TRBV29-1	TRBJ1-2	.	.	CSVGFTDGYTF	TGCAGCGTTGGTTTCACGGATGGCTACACCTTC
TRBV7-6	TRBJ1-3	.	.	CASSQGRTPPNTIYF	TGTGCCAGCAGCCAGGGAAGGACGCCACCAAACACCATATATTTT
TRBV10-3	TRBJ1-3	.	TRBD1	CAISEWDRGSSGNTIYF	TGTGCCATCAGCGAGTGGGACAGGGGAAGCTCTGGAAACACCATATATTTT
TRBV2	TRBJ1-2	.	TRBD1	CASSLDRVGSYGYTF	TGTGCCAGCAGCCTCGACAGGGTGGGATCCTATGGCTACACCTTC
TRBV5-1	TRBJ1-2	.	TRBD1	CASSSIQGSNYGYTF	TGCGCCAGCAGCTCGATACAGGGGAGCAACTATGGCTACACCTTC
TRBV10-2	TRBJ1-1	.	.	CASSDVPQGSTEAFF	TGCGCCAGCAGTGACGTGCCCCAAGGGAGCACTGAAGCTTTCTTT
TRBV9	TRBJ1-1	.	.	CASSVGRDLNTEAFF	TGTGCCAGCAGCGTAGGCCGAGATTTGAACACTGAAGCTTTCTTT
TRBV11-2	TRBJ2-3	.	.	CASSLAGVGGTDTQYF	TGTGCCAGCAGCTTAGCTGGAGTCGGGGGCACAGATACGCAGTATTTT
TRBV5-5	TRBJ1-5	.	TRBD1	CASSPSPGTGIGNQPQHF	TGTGCCAGCAGCCCCAGTCCCGGGACAGGGATCGGCAATCAGCCCCAGCATTTT
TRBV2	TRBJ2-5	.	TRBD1	CASSLRDRQETQYF	TGTGCCAGCAGTCTCCGGGACAGGCAAGAGACCCAGTACTTC
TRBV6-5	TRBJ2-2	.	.	CASSRRRQNTGELFF	TGTGCCAGCAGTCGCCGGCGACAGAACACCGGGGAGCTGTTTTTT
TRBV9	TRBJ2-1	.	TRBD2	CASSVEGTGTSGEGDNEQFF	TGTGCCAGCAGCGTAGAGGGGACCGGGACTAGCGGGGAGGGGGACAATGAGCAGTTCTTC
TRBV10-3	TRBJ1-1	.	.	CAISETGGATEAFF	TGTGCCATCAGTGAGACCGGCGGGGCTACTGAAGCTTTCTTT
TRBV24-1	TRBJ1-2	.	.	CATSDQGLNYGYTF	TGTGCCACCAGTGATCAAGGACTCAACTATGGCTACACCTTC
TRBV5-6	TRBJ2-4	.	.	CASSRRVYLAKNIQYF	TGTGCCAGCAGCCGGCGGGTGTACCTAGCCAAAAACATTCAGTACTTC
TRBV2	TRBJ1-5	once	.	CASSEGQYSNQPQHF	TGTGCCAGCAGTGAAGGACAGTATAGCAATCAGCCCCAGCATTTT
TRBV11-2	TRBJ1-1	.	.	CASSLYFSTEAFF	TGTGCCAGCAGCTTATATTTCTCCACTGAAGCTTTCTTT
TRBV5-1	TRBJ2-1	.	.	CASSLTVNNEQFF	TGCGCCAGCAGCTTGACAGTTAACAATGAGCAGTTCTTC
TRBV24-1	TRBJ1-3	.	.	CATSDGVSGNTIYF	TGTGCCACCAGTGACGGAGTCTCTGGAAACACCATATATTTT
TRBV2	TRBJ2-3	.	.	CASSESRDDTQYF	TGTGCCAGCAGTGAATCACGGGATGATACGCAGTATTTT
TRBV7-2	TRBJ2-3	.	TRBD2	CASSSRVSGSTDTQYF	TGTGCCAGCAGCTCCCGGGTTAGCGGGAGCACAGATACGCAGTATTTT
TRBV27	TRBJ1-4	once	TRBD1	CASSRQGAPNEKLFF	TGTGCCAGCAGTCGACAGGGAGCGCCTAATGAAAAACTGTTTTTT
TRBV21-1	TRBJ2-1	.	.	CASSKVEEIGTGVYNEQFF	TGTGCCAGCAGCAAAGTGGAGGAGATCGGGACAGGGGTCTACAATGAGCAGTTCTTC
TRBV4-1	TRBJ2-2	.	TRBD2	CASSLPGLAGGPLYWTGELFF	TGCGCCAGCAGCTTACCGGGACTAGCGGGGGGGCCCCTTTATTGGACCGGGGAGCTGTTTTTT
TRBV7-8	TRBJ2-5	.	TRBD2	CASSSLAGGRETQYF	TGTGCCAGCAGCTCCCTAGCGGGGGGTAGGGAGACCCAGTACTTC
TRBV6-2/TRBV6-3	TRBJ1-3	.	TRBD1	CASSYGQGDGTIYF	TGTGCCAGCAGTTACGGACAGGGAGATGGCACCATATATTTT
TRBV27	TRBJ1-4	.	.	CASSLLAGGTATNEKLFF	TGTGCCAGCAGTTTACTCGCGGGGGGAACTGCAACTAATGAAAAACTGTTTTTT
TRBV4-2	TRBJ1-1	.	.	CASSQERGSEAFF	TGTGCCAGCAGCCAAGAAAGAGGTAGTGAAGCTTTCTTT
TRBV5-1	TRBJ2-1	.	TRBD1	CASSLRGQARSRQFF	TGCGCCAGCAGCTTAAGGGGACAGGCACGTTCACGGCAGTTCTTC
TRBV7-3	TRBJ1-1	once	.	CASSLMGQGSNTEAFF	TGTGCCAGCAGCTTAATGGGACAAGGCTCGAACACTGAAGCTTTCTTT
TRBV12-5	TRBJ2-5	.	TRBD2	CASGYGGGLRGETQYF	TGTGCTAGTGGTTACGGCGGGGGTTTACGCGGGGAGACCCAGTACTTC